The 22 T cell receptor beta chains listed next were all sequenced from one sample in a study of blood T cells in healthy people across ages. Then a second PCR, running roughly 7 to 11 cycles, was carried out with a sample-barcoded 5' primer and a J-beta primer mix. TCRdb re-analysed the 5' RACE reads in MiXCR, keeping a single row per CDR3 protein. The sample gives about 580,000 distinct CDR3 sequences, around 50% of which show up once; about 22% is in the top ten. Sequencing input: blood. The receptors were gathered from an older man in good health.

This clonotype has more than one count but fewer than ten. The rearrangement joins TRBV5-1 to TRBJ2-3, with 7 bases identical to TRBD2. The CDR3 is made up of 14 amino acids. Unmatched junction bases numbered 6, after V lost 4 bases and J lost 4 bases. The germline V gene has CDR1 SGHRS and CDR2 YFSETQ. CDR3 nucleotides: TGCGCCAGCAGCCTGGGGACTATGTCAGATACGCAGTATTTT. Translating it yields CASSLGTMSDTQYF.

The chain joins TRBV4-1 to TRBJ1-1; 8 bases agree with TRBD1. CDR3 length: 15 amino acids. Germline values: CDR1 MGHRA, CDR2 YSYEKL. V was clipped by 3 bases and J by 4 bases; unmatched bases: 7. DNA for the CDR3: TGCGCCAGCAGCCAGATAGACAGGGGACTCACTGAAGCTTTCTTT. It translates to CASSQIDRGLTEAFF.

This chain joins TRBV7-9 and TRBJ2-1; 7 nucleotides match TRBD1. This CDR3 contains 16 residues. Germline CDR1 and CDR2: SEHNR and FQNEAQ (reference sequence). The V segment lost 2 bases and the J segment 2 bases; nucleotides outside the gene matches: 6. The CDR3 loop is CASSLPTGTAYNEQFF. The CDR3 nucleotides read TGTGCCAGCAGCTTACCTACCGGGACAGCCTACAATGAGCAGTTCTTC.

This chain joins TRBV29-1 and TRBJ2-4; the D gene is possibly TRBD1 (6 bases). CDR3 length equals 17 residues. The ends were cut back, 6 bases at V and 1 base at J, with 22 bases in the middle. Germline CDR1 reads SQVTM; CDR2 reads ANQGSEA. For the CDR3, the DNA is TGCAGCGTACGCTACCTACAGGGCGAGGTGGCCAAAAACATTCAGTACTTC. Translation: CSVRYLQGEVAKNIQYF.

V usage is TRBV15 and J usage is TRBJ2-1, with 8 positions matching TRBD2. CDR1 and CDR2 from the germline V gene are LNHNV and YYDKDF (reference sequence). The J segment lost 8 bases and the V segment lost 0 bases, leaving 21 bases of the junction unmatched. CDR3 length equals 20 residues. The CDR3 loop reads CATSRDVSLAGPTGNDEQFF. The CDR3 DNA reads TGTGCCACCAGCAGAGATGTAAGTCTAGCGGGCCCGACCGGCAACGATGAGCAGTTCTTC.

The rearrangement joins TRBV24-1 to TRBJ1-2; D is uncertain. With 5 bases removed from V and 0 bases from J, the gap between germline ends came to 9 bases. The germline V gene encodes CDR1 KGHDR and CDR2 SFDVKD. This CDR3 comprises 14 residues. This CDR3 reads CATSGKETNYGYTF. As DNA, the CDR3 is TGTGCCACCAGTGGGAAAGAGACTAACTATGGCTACACCTTC.

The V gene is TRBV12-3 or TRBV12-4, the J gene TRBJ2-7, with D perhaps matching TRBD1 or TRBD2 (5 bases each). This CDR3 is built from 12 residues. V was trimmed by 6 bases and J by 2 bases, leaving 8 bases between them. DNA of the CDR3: TGTGCCAGCAGACGGGACGCCTACGAGCAGTACTTC. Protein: CASRRDAYEQYF.

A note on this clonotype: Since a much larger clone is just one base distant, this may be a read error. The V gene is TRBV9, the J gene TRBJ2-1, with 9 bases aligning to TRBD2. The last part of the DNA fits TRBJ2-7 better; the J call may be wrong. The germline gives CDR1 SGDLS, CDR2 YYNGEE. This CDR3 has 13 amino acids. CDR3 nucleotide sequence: TGTGCCAGCACTAGCGGGGTTTACAATGAGCAGTACTTC. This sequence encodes CASTSGVYNEQYF.

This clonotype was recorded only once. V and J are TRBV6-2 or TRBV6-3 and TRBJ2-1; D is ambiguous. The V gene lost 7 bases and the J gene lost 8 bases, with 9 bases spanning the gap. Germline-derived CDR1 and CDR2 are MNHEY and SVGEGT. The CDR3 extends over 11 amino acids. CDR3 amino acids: CASTNLDEQFF. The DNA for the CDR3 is TGTGCCAGCACCAACTTGGATGAGCAGTTCTTC.

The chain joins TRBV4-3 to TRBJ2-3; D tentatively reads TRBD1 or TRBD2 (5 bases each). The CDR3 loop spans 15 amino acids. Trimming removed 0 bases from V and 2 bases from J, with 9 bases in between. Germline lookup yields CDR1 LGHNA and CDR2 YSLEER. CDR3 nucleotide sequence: TGCGCCAGCAGCCAAGATGAGGGGACCACAGATACGCAGTATTTT. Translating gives CASSQDEGTTDTQYF.

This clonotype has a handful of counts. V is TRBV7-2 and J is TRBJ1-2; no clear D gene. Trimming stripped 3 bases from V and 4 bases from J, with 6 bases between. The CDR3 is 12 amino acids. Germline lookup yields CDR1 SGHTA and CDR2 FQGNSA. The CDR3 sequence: CASSFTRYGYTF. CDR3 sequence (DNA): TGTGCCAGCAGCTTCACACGCTATGGCTACACCTTC. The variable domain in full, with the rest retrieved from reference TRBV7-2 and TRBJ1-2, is GAGVSQSPSNKVTEKGKDVELRCDPISGHTALYWYRQSLGQGLEFLIYFQGNSAPDKSGLPSDRFSAERTGGSVSTLTIQRTQQEDSAVYLCASSFTRYGYTFGSGTRLTVV.

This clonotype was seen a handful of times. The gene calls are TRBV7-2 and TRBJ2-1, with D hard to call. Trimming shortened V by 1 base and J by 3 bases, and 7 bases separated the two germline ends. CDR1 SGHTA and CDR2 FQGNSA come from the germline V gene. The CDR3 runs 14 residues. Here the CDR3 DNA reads TGTGCCAGCAGCTTAGGGCAGTACTACAATGAGCAGTTCTTC. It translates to CASSLGQYYNEQFF. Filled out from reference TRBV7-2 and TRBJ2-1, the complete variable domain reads GAGVSQSPSNKVTEKGKDVELRCDPISGHTALYWYRQSLGQGLEFLIYFQGNSAPDKSGLPSDRFSAERTGGSVSTLTIQRTQQEDSAVYLCASSLGQYYNEQFFGPGTRLTVL.

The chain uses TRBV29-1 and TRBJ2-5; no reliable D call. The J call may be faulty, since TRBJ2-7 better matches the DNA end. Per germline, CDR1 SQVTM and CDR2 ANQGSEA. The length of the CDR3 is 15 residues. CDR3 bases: TGCAGCGTTGAAGATACTGCGAGGCCATCCTACGAGCAGTACTTC. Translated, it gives CSVEDTARPSYEQYF.

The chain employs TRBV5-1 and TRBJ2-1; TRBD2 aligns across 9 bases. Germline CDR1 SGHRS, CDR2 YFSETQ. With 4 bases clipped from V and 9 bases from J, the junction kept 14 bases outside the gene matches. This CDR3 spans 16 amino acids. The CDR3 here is CASSPLGLAPGGEQFF. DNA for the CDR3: TGCGCCAGCAGCCCGCTAGGACTAGCGCCGGGCGGTGAGCAGTTCTTC.

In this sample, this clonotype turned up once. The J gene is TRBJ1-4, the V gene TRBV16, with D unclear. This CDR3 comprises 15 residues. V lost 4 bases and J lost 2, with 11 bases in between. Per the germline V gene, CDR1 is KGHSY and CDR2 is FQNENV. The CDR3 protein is CASSPSRSTNEKLFF. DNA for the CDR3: TGTGCCAGCAGCCCCTCCAGGTCGACTAATGAAAAACTGTTTTTT.

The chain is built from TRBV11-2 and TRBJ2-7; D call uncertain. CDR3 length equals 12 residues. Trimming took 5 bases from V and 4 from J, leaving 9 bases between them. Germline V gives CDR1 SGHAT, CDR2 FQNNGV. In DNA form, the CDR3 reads TGTGCCAGCAGCCCTAGGCAGTACGAGCAGTACTTC. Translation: CASSPRQYEQYF.

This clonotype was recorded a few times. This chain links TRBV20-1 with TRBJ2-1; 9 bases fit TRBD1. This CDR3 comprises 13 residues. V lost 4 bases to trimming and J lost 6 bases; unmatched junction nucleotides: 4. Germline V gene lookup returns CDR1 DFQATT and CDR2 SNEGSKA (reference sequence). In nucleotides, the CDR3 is TGCAGTGCTAACAGGGGGCCTGGCAATGAGCAGTTCTTC. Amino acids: CSANRGPGNEQFF.

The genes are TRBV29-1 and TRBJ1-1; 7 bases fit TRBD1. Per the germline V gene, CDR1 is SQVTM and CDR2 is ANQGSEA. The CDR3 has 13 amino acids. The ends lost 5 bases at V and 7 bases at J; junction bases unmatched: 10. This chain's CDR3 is CSVPGTATIEAFF. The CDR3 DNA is TGCAGCGTTCCCGGGACAGCTACAATTGAAGCTTTCTTT.

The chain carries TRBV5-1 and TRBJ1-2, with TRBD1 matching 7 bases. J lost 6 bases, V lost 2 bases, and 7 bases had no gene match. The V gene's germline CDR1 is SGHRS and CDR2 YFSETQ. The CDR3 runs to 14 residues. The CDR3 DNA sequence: TGCGCCAGCAGCTTCTCACAGGGGCTCGATGGCTACACCTTC. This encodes CASSFSQGLDGYTF.

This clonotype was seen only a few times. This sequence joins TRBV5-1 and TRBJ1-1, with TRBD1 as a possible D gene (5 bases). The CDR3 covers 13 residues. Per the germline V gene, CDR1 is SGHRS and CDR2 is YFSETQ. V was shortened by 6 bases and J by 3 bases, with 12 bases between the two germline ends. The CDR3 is CASTGTSYTEAFF. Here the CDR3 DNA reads TGCGCCAGCACGGGGACGAGTTACACTGAAGCTTTCTTT.

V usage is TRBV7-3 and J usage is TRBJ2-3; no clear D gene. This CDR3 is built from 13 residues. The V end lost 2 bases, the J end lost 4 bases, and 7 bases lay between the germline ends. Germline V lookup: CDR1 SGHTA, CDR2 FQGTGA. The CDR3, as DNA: TGTGCCAGCAGCTTACCAGAATCAGATACGCAGTATTTT. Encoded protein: CASSLPESDTQYF.

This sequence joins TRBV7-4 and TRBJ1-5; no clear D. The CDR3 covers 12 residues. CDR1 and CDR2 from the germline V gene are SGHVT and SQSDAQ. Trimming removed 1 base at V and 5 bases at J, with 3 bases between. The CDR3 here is CASSLEDQPQHF. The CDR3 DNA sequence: TGTGCCAGCAGCTTAGAGGATCAGCCCCAGCATTTT.